A selection of T cell receptor beta chains follows, all from one sample in a study of shared clonotypes between healthy human individuals. TCRdb's table, derived via immunoSEQ multiplex PCR, lists solely in-frame clones and lacks some. The sample shows roughly 2.2 million clones, roughly 92% of them seen only once. The material sequenced was naive CD4+ T cells from PBMCs. The receptors were sampled from a man aged 18 to 29 in good health. Some clones in this sample may be carry-over from other donors' samples. Each CDR3 is given with its conserved first and last residue. A D gene is named only where the DNA matches it firmly. Expanded clones are given a class, and other clones once, few, many or no size at all.

j_gene: TRBJ2-5
d_gene: TRBD2
v_gene: TRBV5-4
abundance: .
CDR3aa: CASSYGSGITETQYF
CDR3nt: TGTGCCAGCAGCTACGGTAGCGGGATAACAGAGACCCAGTACTTC

j_gene: TRBJ2-3
d_gene: .
v_gene: TRBV7-9
abundance: .
CDR3aa: CASSLRGRTDTQYF
CDR3nt: TGTGCCAGCAGCTTAAGAGGGCGCACAGATACGCAGTATTTT

j_gene: TRBJ2-3
d_gene: TRBD1
v_gene: TRBV7-9
abundance: .
CDR3aa: CASGQDHTDTQYF
CDR3nt: TGTGCCAGCGGACAGGACCATACAGATACGCAGTATTTT

j_gene: TRBJ2-1
d_gene: TRBD2
v_gene: TRBV25-1
abundance: .
CDR3aa: CASLDWTSSSGEQFF
CDR3nt: TGTGCCAGCCTGGATTGGACTAGCAGTTCTGGTGAGCAGTTCTTC

j_gene: TRBJ2-1
d_gene: .
v_gene: TRBV7-3
abundance: .
CDR3aa: CASSPSLVVTNEQFF
CDR3nt: TGTGCCAGCAGCCCCAGTTTGGTTGTAACTAATGAGCAGTTCTTC

j_gene: TRBJ2-5
d_gene: TRBD1
v_gene: TRBV7-9
abundance: .
CDR3aa: CASSFPGTGGQETQYF
CDR3nt: TGTGCCAGCAGCTTCCCCGGGACAGGGGGACAAGAGACCCAGTACTTC

j_gene: TRBJ1-2
d_gene: TRBD1
v_gene: TRBV29-1
abundance: .
CDR3aa: CSGSRDREDGYTF
CDR3nt: TGCAGCGGCTCCCGGGACAGGGAAGATGGCTACACCTTC

j_gene: TRBJ2-3
d_gene: .
v_gene: TRBV5-1
abundance: .
CDR3aa: CASSLWGRGTDTQYF
CDR3nt: TGCGCCAGCAGCTTGTGGGGGCGCGGCACAGATACGCAGTATTTT

j_gene: TRBJ1-3
d_gene: TRBD1
v_gene: TRBV27
abundance: .
CDR3aa: CASRRQGALGNTIYF
CDR3nt: TGTGCCAGCAGGCGACAGGGGGCTCTTGGAAACACCATATATTTT

j_gene: TRBJ2-1
d_gene: TRBD2
v_gene: TRBV19
abundance: .
CDR3aa: CASSIGGGGLVLFF
CDR3nt: TGTGCCAGTAGTATAGGGGGCGGGGGACTAGTATTGTTCTTC

j_gene: TRBJ1-2
d_gene: .
v_gene: TRBV25-1
abundance: few
CDR3aa: CASSEGPLNYGYTF
CDR3nt: TGTGCCAGCAGCGAGGGACCGCTAAACTATGGCTACACCTTC

j_gene: TRBJ1-6
d_gene: .
v_gene: TRBV7-9
abundance: .
CDR3aa: CASSLLSYNSPLHF
CDR3nt: TGTGCCAGCAGCTTACTGTCCTATAATTCACCCCTCCACTTT

j_gene: TRBJ2-7
d_gene: TRBD2
v_gene: TRBV11-2
abundance: .
CDR3aa: CASSFLAGSSYEQYF
CDR3nt: TGTGCCAGCAGCTTTTTAGCGGGGAGCTCCTACGAGCAGTACTTC

j_gene: TRBJ2-7
d_gene: .
v_gene: TRBV28
abundance: .
CDR3aa: CASSLRWGPINYEQYF
CDR3nt: TGTGCCAGCAGTTTGAGGTGGGGGCCTATAAACTACGAGCAGTACTTC

j_gene: TRBJ2-7
d_gene: .
v_gene: TRBV4-1
abundance: .
CDR3aa: CASTPLLSYEQYF
CDR3nt: TGCGCCAGCACCCCGTTGCTCTCCTACGAGCAGTACTTC

j_gene: TRBJ2-7
d_gene: .
v_gene: TRBV9
abundance: once
CDR3aa: CASSEGVSTYEQYF
CDR3nt: TGTGCCAGCAGCGAGGGGGTGAGCACCTACGAGCAGTACTTC

j_gene: TRBJ2-2
d_gene: .
v_gene: TRBV11-3
abundance: .
CDR3aa: CASSRLETGELFF
CDR3nt: TGTGCCAGCAGCCGACTCGAGACAGGGGAGCTGTTTTTT

j_gene: TRBJ2-3
d_gene: .
v_gene: TRBV7-3
abundance: .
CDR3aa: CASSLGSGRGLDTQYF
CDR3nt: TGTGCCAGCAGCTTAGGTTCGGGCAGGGGATTAGATACGCAGTATTTT

j_gene: TRBJ2-6
d_gene: .
v_gene: TRBV6-5
abundance: .
CDR3aa: CASSRERAGANVLTF
CDR3nt: TGTGCCAGCAGCCGGGAACGTGCAGGGGCCAACGTCCTGACTTTC

j_gene: TRBJ2-7
d_gene: .
v_gene: TRBV4-3
abundance: .
CDR3aa: CASSQAPGLQPLEQYF
CDR3nt: TGCGCCAGCAGCCAAGCACCGGGACTTCAACCTTTAGAGCAGTACTTC

j_gene: TRBJ1-2
d_gene: .
v_gene: TRBV9
abundance: few
CDR3aa: CASSLDSNYGYTF
CDR3nt: TGTGCCAGCAGCCTTGACTCCAACTATGGCTACACCTTC

j_gene: TRBJ1-3
d_gene: .
v_gene: TRBV7-2
abundance: .
CDR3aa: CASSLGGAGNTIYF
CDR3nt: TGTGCCAGCAGCTTAGGGGGGGCGGGAAACACCATATATTTT

j_gene: TRBJ2-7
d_gene: TRBD1
v_gene: TRBV5-1
abundance: .
CDR3aa: CASSWTDRGEQYF
CDR3nt: TGCGCCAGCAGCTGGACCGACAGGGGCGAGCAGTACTTC

j_gene: TRBJ2-7
d_gene: TRBD2
v_gene: TRBV27
abundance: .
CDR3aa: CASRIAGGPGEQYF
CDR3nt: TGTGCCAGCAGAATAGCGGGAGGGCCCGGCGAGCAGTACTTC